The 5 T cell receptor beta chains below come from one sample, sequenced in a study of T cells in Graves' hyperthyroidism and ophthalmopathy. There were TCR beta CDR3 regions amplified from RNA transcripts. The TCR CDR3 was amplified in a first-round RT-PCR using the HTBI primer set. One entry per CDR3 protein results from TCRdb running MiXCR on the multiplex PCR reads. The sample has around 520,000 distinct CDR3 sequences, about an eighth seen once; the top ten hold less than 20%. The material sequenced was blood. These receptor sequences come from a woman aged 18-29 years with Graves' hyperthyroidism.

The chain couples TRBV6-1 to TRBJ2-1; 9 bases are shared with TRBD1. Losses at the gene ends were 6 bases for V and 9 bases for J; bases not matched to a gene: 6. This CDR3 is built from 13 residues. The germline CDR1 and CDR2 sequences are MNHNS and SASEGT. The CDR3 loop reads CASRGTGYLEQFF. The CDR3 DNA sequence: TGTGCCAGCAGGGGGACAGGGTATCTTGAGCAGTTCTTC.

This clonotype has more than one count but fewer than ten. The chain has TRBV6-1 and TRBJ1-2, with D hard to call. Trimming left V 8 bases short and J 5 bases short, with 15 bases between. Looked up from germline, CDR1 is MNHNS and CDR2 is SASEGT. CDR3 length: 13 amino acids. The CDR3 reads CASSGGREYGYTF. As DNA, the CDR3 is TGTGCCAGCTCGGGAGGACGGGAGTATGGCTACACCTTC.

This clonotype showed up many times. The chain links TRBV7-2 to TRBJ1-1; TRBD1 is a possible D gene (5 bases). Deletions cut 5 bases from V and 1 base from J, with 14 bases between. CDR1 is SGHTA and CDR2 is FQGNSA in the germline V gene. CDR3 length: 15 residues. The CDR3 here is CASSPRAGRNTEAFF. DNA for the CDR3: TGTGCCAGCAGCCCCCGCGCGGGGCGGAACACTGAAGCTTTCTTT.

This clonotype was counted a few times. V usage is TRBV5-4 and J usage is TRBJ1-1, with D tentatively TRBD1 (6 bases). CDR3 size: 16 residues. Trimming stripped 0 bases from V and 7 bases from J, with 19 bases between. Looked up from germline, CDR1 is SGHNT and CDR2 is YYREEE (reference sequence). CDR3 nucleotide sequence: TGTGCCAGCAGCTTGGGGCGGTCAGGGGATACTGGTGAAGCTTTCTTT. It yields the protein CASSLGRSGDTGEAFF.

Ten or more counts support this clonotype. V usage is TRBV20-1 and J usage is TRBJ2-7; D is undetermined. Germline CDR1 and CDR2: DFQATT and SNEGSKA (reference sequence). V lost 5 bases to trimming and J lost 2 bases, with 4 bases between them. The CDR3 sequence is 10 residues long. The CDR3 DNA reads TGCAGTGCTGACACCTACGAGCAGTACGTC. As protein: CSADTYEQYV.